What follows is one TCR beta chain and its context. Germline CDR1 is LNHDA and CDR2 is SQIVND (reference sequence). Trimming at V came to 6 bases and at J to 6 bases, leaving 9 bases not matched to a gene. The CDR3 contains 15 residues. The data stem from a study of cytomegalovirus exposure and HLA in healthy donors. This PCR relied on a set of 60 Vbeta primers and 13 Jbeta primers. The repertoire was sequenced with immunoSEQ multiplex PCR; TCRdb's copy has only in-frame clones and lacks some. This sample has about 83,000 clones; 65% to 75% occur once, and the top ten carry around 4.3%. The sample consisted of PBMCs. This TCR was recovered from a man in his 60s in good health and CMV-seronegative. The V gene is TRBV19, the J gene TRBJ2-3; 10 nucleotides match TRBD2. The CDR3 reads CASRALAGPGDTQYF. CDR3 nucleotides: TGTGCCAGTAGGGCACTAGCGGGGCCAGGGGATACGCAGTATTTT.